Listed below are T cell receptor beta chains from one sample, sequenced in a study of human T cells and chemical hapten exposure. TCRdb redid the calling of the reads with MiXCR, one entry per CDR3 protein. The table shows about 120,000 distinct CDR3 sequences, with about 8.9% occurring only once. The sequencing input was whole blood. These receptors all stem from a human donor in good health. Some clones in this sample may be carry-over from other donors' samples. Both conserved end residues are part of each CDR3. A D gene is named only where the DNA matches it firmly. Clone size is given for some rows only: seen once, a few or many times, or a class if the clone is expanded.

V,D,size,J,DNA,CDR3
TRBV15,.,many,TRBJ1-4,TGTGCCACCAGCAGAGACAGGGTGGATGAAAAACTGTTTTTT,CATSRDRVDEKLFF
TRBV4-2,.,few,TRBJ1-6,TGTGCCAGCAGCCAAGGACCTGAAGAAGGATCACCCCTCCACTTT,CASSQGPEEGSPLHF
TRBV7-2,.,.,TRBJ2-5,TGTGCCAGCAGCTTAGGACGGTACCAAGAGACCCAGTACTTC,CASSLGRYQETQYF
TRBV27,.,.,TRBJ2-7,TGTGCCAGCAGTTTATACGGCGGGACCTACGAGCAGTACTTC,CASSLYGGTYEQYF
TRBV20-1,.,.,TRBJ1-5,TGCAGTGCTAGAGATTCATCTCGTGAGAATCAGCCCCAGCATTTT,CSARDSSRENQPQHF
TRBV12-3/TRBV12-4,.,many,TRBJ1-3,TGTGCCAGCAGTTTAGAAAACACCATATATTTT,CASSLENTIYF
TRBV18,.,few,TRBJ2-3,TGTGCCAGCTCACCAATCGGGGTCACAGATACGCAGTATTTT,CASSPIGVTDTQYF
TRBV7-8,.,.,TRBJ1-2,TGTGCCAGCAGCTTAGTAACCTCGGACAGCTACTATGGCTACACCTTC,CASSLVTSDSYYGYTF
TRBV29-1,.,many,TRBJ1-1,TGCAGCGTTGGGGACGCCGGGAACACTGAAGCTTTCTTT,CSVGDAGNTEAFF
TRBV6-1,TRBD2,many,TRBJ2-1,TGTGCCAGCAGTACCCGTGGACTAGCGGGAGGGGTGGATGAGCAGTTCTTC,CASSTRGLAGGVDEQFF
TRBV15,.,.,TRBJ2-2,TGTGCCACCAGCAGAAGACCGACCACCAACGCGAACACCGGGGAGCTGTTTTTT,CATSRRPTTNANTGELFF
TRBV19,TRBD2,.,TRBJ2-1,TGTGCCAGTAATGCGGGAGAGGCCTACAATGAGCAGTTCTTC,CASNAGEAYNEQFF
TRBV6-2/TRBV6-3,TRBD1,.,TRBJ2-3,TGTGCCAGCAGTTACTCGACCGGGACAGGGGTCACAGATACGCAGTATTTT,CASSYSTGTGVTDTQYF
TRBV20-1,.,few,TRBJ2-7,TGCAGTGCTAGATCCACAGGGTACGAGCAGTACTTC,CSARSTGYEQYF
TRBV20-1,.,.,TRBJ2-5,TGCAGTGCTACGCCGGGTCTAGAGACCCAGTACTTC,CSATPGLETQYF
TRBV5-1,.,many,TRBJ2-2,TGCGCCAGCAGCTTCAGAGGAACGAACACCGGGGAGCTGTTTTTT,CASSFRGTNTGELFF
TRBV6-5,TRBD2,.,TRBJ2-2,TGTGTCAGCAGAAGAGGAGCGGGAGGGAACACCGGGGAGCTGTTTTTT,CVSRRGAGGNTGELFF
TRBV11-2,TRBD1,few,TRBJ2-7,TGTGCCAGCAGCGCCACCGGGACAGGGATCCACGAGCAGTACTTC,CASSATGTGIHEQYF
TRBV21-1,.,many,TRBJ2-1,TGTGCCAGCAGCAAAGGTAGACAACCTCTGCCTTTCAATGAGCAGTTCTTC,CASSKGRQPLPFNEQFF
TRBV29-1,TRBD2,few,TRBJ2-1,TGCAGCGGTAGCGGGAGGGCCTACAATGAGCAGTTCTTC,CSGSGRAYNEQFF
TRBV25-1,TRBD1,few,TRBJ1-1,TGTGCCAGCAGTGAGTTCGACAGGGGTCCGAATGAAGCTTTCTTT,CASSEFDRGPNEAFF
TRBV28,.,.,TRBJ2-1,TGTGCCAGCACTGGGGGGACTGCGTACAATGAGCAGTTCTTC,CASTGGTAYNEQFF
TRBV6-4,TRBD1,many,TRBJ1-1,TGTGCCAGCAGTGACTACAGGGGTGAAGCTTTCTTT,CASSDYRGEAFF
TRBV19,TRBD2,many,TRBJ2-1,TGTGCCAGTAGTACGGGACTAGCGGGAGGGGGGGCCAGATGGTATGAGCAGTTCTTC,CASSTGLAGGGARWYEQFF
TRBV7-2,TRBD1,.,TRBJ1-2,TGTGCCAGCAGCTTATCGACAGGGGCGCACCAAGGCTACACCTTC,CASSLSTGAHQGYTF
TRBV30,.,few,TRBJ1-5,TGTGCCTGGGGCCTGACAGGAAGCAATCAGCCCCAGCATTTT,CAWGLTGSNQPQHF